This T cell receptor (beta chain) is drawn from a study of a mutant IDH1 vaccine in newly diagnosed glioma. Study overall: Administration of eight vaccinations to patients took place in weeks 1, 3, 5, 7, 11, 15, 19, 23.

The time point is: week 23, last vaccination. Mutant IDH1 20-mer peptide, at 300 ug, made up each vaccine dose, with topical imiquimod. Tumors from donors were new WHO grade 3 or 4 IDH1-mutant astrocytomas with ATRX loss. Trimming removed 4 bases at V and 0 bases at J, with 16 bases between. The CDR3 covers 17 residues. Germline V gene data show CDR1 as MNHNS and CDR2 as SASEGT. The count of this clone is one. Its cognate antigen is unknown. Produced via immunoSEQ multiplex PCR; TCRdb's table is partial and in-frame only. Among 29,000 or so clones, approximately 80% were seen once, and the ten largest hold 7% to 10%.

The V and J genes are TRBV6-1 and TRBJ1-3, with D possibly being TRBD1 (5 bases). The specimen comprised PBMCs, sampled from a glioma patient whose treatment included an IDH1 peptide vaccine. The source is a woman aged 18-30 years with glioma. Here the CDR3 reads CASSGTAGTDSGNTIYF. CDR3 bases: TGTGCCAGCAGTGGCACAGCCGGGACCGACTCTGGAAACACCATATATTTT.